These T cell receptor beta chains were read from a single sample in a study of long-term antiretroviral therapy in people with HIV. Data came from immunoSEQ multiplex PCR; TCRdb stores just in-frame clones and leaves some out. The sample holds roughly 40,000 clones, less than 95% seen once. Material: unsorted PBMCs, obtained roughly 9.4 years after starting antiretroviral therapy. The receptor set was obtained from a man aged 25-45 years with HIV. Both conserved end residues are part of each CDR3. A D gene is named only where the DNA matches it firmly. For some rows the clone size is stated as once, few or many, or as a class when expanded; others skip it.

>-|TRBJ1-1|TRBD1|TRBV2
CARQGKGVNTEAFF
TGTGCCCGACAGGGGAAAGGAGTGAACACTGAAGCTTTCTTT
>-|TRBJ1-5|-|TRBV7-9
CASSLAGGLTQPQHF
TGTGCCAGCAGCTTAGCTGGGGGGCTTACTCAGCCCCAGCATTTT
>-|TRBJ2-2|TRBD2|TRBV19
CASSIAAGVVAGELFF
TGTGCCAGTAGTATCGCGGCGGGGGTGGTCGCCGGGGAGCTGTTTTTT
>-|TRBJ2-7|TRBD2|TRBV19
CASSFASGGTYEQYF
TGTGCCAGTAGCTTCGCTAGCGGGGGGACCTACGAGCAGTACTTC
>-|TRBJ1-2|-|TRBV5-1
CASSPPGVNYGYTF
TGCGCCAGCAGCCCCCCGGGGGTTAACTATGGCTACACCTTC
>-|TRBJ1-5|-|TRBV28
CATATVQLYDQPQHF
TGTGCCACCGCGACGGTTCAACTTTATGATCAGCCCCAGCATTTT
>-|TRBJ2-3|-|TRBV2
CASRGASTDTQYF
TGTGCCAGCAGGGGAGCGAGCACAGATACGCAGTATTTT
>-|TRBJ1-5|-|TRBV28
CASEPQGDQPQHF
TGTGCCAGCGAACCACAGGGAGATCAGCCCCAGCATTTT
>-|TRBJ1-1|TRBD1|TRBV11-3
CASSQSGTDEAFF
TGTGCCAGCAGCCAAAGTGGGACAGACGAAGCTTTCTTT
>-|TRBJ2-5|-|TRBV11-1
CASSLRQELTLTPQYF
TGTGCCAGCAGCTTAAGGCAGGAGCTTACACTCACGCCCCAGTACTTC
>-|TRBJ2-5|-|TRBV11-3
CASSLGGIETQYF
TGTGCCAGCAGCTTAGGCGGGATAGAGACCCAGTACTTC
>-|TRBJ1-4|TRBD1|TRBV19
CASSDRGTAINEKLFF
TGTGCCAGTAGTGACAGAGGGACAGCGATTAATGAAAAACTGTTTTTT
>few|TRBJ2-3|TRBD2|TRBV6-4
CASSDTSGGADTQYF
TGTGCCAGCAGTGACACTAGCGGGGGGGCAGATACGCAGTATTTT
>-|TRBJ1-2|TRBD1|TRBV6-1
CASSAAGGSGYGYTF
TGTGCCAGCAGTGCCGCAGGGGGCTCAGGGTATGGCTACACCTTC
>-|TRBJ2-7|-|TRBV6-6
CASSYGFKGTYEQYF
TGTGCCAGCAGTTACGGGTTTAAGGGGACCTACGAGCAGTACTTC
>once|TRBJ2-1|-|TRBV28
CASSLQVISYNEQFF
TGTGCCAGCAGTTTGCAGGTAATCTCCTACAATGAGCAGTTCTTC
>-|TRBJ2-7|-|TRBV11-1
CASSLVLGREQYF
TGTGCCAGCAGCTTAGTATTAGGACGGGAGCAGTACTTC
>-|TRBJ1-1|-|TRBV29-1
CSVARTGPEAFF
TGCAGCGTTGCCCGAACAGGCCCTGAAGCTTTCTTT
>once|TRBJ1-4|TRBD1|TRBV7-9
CASSLGDRPLNEKLFF
TGTGCCAGCAGCTTGGGGGACAGACCCTTAAATGAAAAACTGTTTTTT
>-|TRBJ2-1|-|TRBV2
CASRAWGSNEQFF
TGTGCCAGCAGGGCCTGGGGGTCGAATGAGCAGTTCTTC
>-|TRBJ2-7|TRBD1|TRBV4-1
CASSLRRDRGAYEQYF
TGCGCCAGCAGCCTTCGTCGTGACAGGGGAGCCTACGAGCAGTACTTC
>few|TRBJ1-1|TRBD1|TRBV7-2
CASSLARTGRAFF
TGTGCCAGCAGCTTAGCGAGGACAGGGAGGGCTTTCTTT
>-|TRBJ1-4|-|TRBV2
CASSDRVRASRTNEKLFF
TGTGCCAGCAGTGACAGGGTGAGGGCATCTAGGACTAATGAAAAACTGTTTTTT
>-|TRBJ2-5|-|TRBV28
CASSLNREETQYF
TGTGCCAGCAGTTTAAACAGGGAAGAGACCCAGTACTTC
>once|TRBJ2-3|-|TRBV20-1
CSAGFTDTQYF
TGCAGTGCGGGGTTCACAGATACGCAGTATTTT
>-|TRBJ2-7|-|TRBV30
CAWRRGPSYEQYF
TGTGCCTGGAGAAGGGGACCATCTTACGAGCAGTACTTC
>-|TRBJ2-6|-|TRBV6-5
CASSYSRGGANVLTF
TGTGCCAGCAGTTACAGTAGGGGAGGTGCCAACGTCCTGACTTTC
>-|TRBJ2-1|-|TRBV7-2
CASSFVHNEQFF
TGTGCCAGCAGCTTTGTACACAATGAGCAGTTCTTC
>-|TRBJ1-2|TRBD1|TRBV5-1
CASSLDGRGYTYGGYTF
TGCGCCAGCAGCTTGGATGGCAGGGGGTACACCTATGGGGGCTACACCTTC
>-|TRBJ2-5|TRBD2|TRBV5-4
CASSFGTSGASETQYF
TGTGCCAGCAGCTTCGGGACTAGCGGGGCCTCCGAGACCCAGTACTTC
>-|TRBJ1-5|-|TRBV4-2
CASSQVGLSNQPQHF
TGTGCCAGCAGCCAAGTCGGACTTAGCAATCAGCCCCAGCATTTT
>-|TRBJ2-1|-|TRBV10-3
CAISESVGSYNEQFF
TGTGCCATCAGTGAGTCAGTTGGGTCCTACAATGAGCAGTTCTTC
>-|TRBJ1-1|-|TRBV2
CASITRETGNTEAFF
TGTGCCAGCATTACCCGGGAGACAGGGAACACTGAAGCTTTCTTT
>-|TRBJ1-1|TRBD1|TRBV6-1
CASETGENTEAFF
TGTGCCAGCGAGACAGGGGAGAACACTGAAGCTTTCTTT
>-|TRBJ2-3|TRBD2|TRBV15
CATSRGKRGGTDTQYF
TGTGCCACCAGCAGAGGGAAGCGGGGCGGCACAGATACGCAGTATTTT
>-|TRBJ1-1|-|TRBV7-9
CASSFWGRNTEAFF
TGTGCCAGCAGCTTTTGGGGAAGGAACACTGAAGCTTTCTTT
>-|TRBJ1-1|TRBD1|TRBV4-1
CASSQYGTGNTEAFF
TGCGCCAGCAGCCAATATGGGACAGGCAACACTGAAGCTTTCTTT
>-|TRBJ1-2|TRBD1|TRBV19
CASTIHGGAGGSSGYTF
TGTGCCAGTACTATCCATGGCGGGGCAGGGGGTAGTTCTGGCTACACCTTC
>-|TRBJ1-1|-|TRBV10-3
CAITGGTEAFF
TGTGCCATCACGGGCGGGACTGAAGCTTTCTTT
>-|TRBJ1-1|-|TRBV10-1
CASSEGRMNTEAFF
TGCGCCAGCAGTGAGGGACGGATGAACACTGAAGCTTTCTTT
>-|TRBJ1-5|-|TRBV6-1
CASSEEWTPSNQPQHF
TGTGCCAGCAGTGAAGAGTGGACACCAAGCAATCAGCCCCAGCATTTT
>-|TRBJ1-5|TRBD1|TRBV7-9
CASSGPGGDQPQHF
TGTGCCAGCAGCGGCCCAGGGGGAGATCAGCCCCAGCATTTT
>once|TRBJ1-6|-|TRBV19
CASSSQGNSPLHF
TGTGCCAGTAGTTCGCAGGGGAATTCACCCCTCCACTTT
>-|TRBJ1-5|-|TRBV2
CASSAEVGVGNQPQHF
TGTGCCAGCAGTGCCGAGGTGGGGGTTGGGAATCAGCCCCAGCATTTT
>-|TRBJ1-5|TRBD1|TRBV2
CASSVQGRGQPQHF
TGTGCCAGCAGTGTACAGGGGAGAGGTCAGCCCCAGCATTTT
>-|TRBJ2-2|-|TRBV2
CASRTGTGNTGELFF
TGTGCCAGCAGAACCGGGACGGGTAACACCGGGGAGCTGTTTTTT
>-|TRBJ1-2|-|TRBV28
CASSWSAEHLEGYTF
TGTGCCAGCAGTTGGTCAGCAGAACACCTAGAGGGCTACACCTTC
>-|TRBJ2-7|TRBD1|TRBV5-4
CASSWGQGYEQYF
TGTGCCAGCAGCTGGGGACAGGGCTACGAGCAGTACTTC
>-|TRBJ2-5|-|TRBV20-1
CSVSQGETQYF
TGCAGCGTTAGTCAAGGGGAGACCCAGTACTTC
>-|TRBJ1-1|-|TRBV28
CASYGPGQNTEAFF
TGTGCCAGCTACGGGCCAGGGCAGAACACTGAAGCTTTCTTT
>few|TRBJ2-3|TRBD2|TRBV4-1
CASSLMGLAGGPRLADTQYF
TGCGCCAGCAGCCTCATGGGACTAGCGGGGGGGCCTAGGCTCGCAGATACGCAGTATTTT
>-|TRBJ2-5|TRBD1|TRBV28
CASTPTGIRETQYF
TGTGCCAGCACCCCGACAGGGATTAGAGAGACCCAGTACTTC
>-|TRBJ1-2|-|TRBV28
CASSGNSYGGYTF
TGTGCCAGCAGTGGAAACAGCTATGGCGGCTACACCTTC
>-|TRBJ1-1|TRBD1|TRBV19
CASSIGGDRGEAFF
TGTGCCAGTAGTATAGGCGGAGACAGGGGCGAAGCTTTCTTT
>once|TRBJ2-1|TRBD2|TRBV4-2
CASSSRTSGAYNEQFF
TGTGCCAGCAGCTCCCGGACTAGCGGGGCGTACAATGAGCAGTTCTTC
>-|TRBJ2-1|TRBD1|TRBV30
CAWTQTQGSSYNEQFF
TGTGCCTGGACCCAAACACAGGGGAGCTCCTACAATGAGCAGTTCTTC
>few|TRBJ2-3|-|TRBV5-5
CASSLETDTQYF
TGTGCCAGCAGCTTAGAGACAGATACGCAGTATTTT
>few|TRBJ1-6|TRBD1|TRBV27
CASSSRQGGSPLHF
TGTGCCAGCAGCTCTCGACAGGGCGGTTCACCCCTCCACTTT
>-|TRBJ1-5|-|TRBV2
CASRRQVNQPQHF
TGTGCCAGCAGGCGGCAAGTCAATCAGCCCCAGCATTTT
>-|TRBJ1-5|-|TRBV27
CASSPDRNQPQHF
TGTGCCAGCAGCCCCGACAGAAATCAGCCCCAGCATTTT